Shown below are 10 T cell receptor beta chains from a single sample sequenced in a study of long-term antiretroviral therapy in people with HIV. The assay, immunoSEQ v3.0, was run at survey level. Method: immunoSEQ multiplex PCR; TCRdb's copy keeps in-frame clones and lacks some. The sample yields approximately 13,000 clones, 70% to 85% seen once. Source: unsorted PBMCs, taken 1.3 years before starting antiretroviral therapy. Receptors originate from a man aged 35 to 55 with HIV.

V is TRBV28 and J is TRBJ1-6; 7 nucleotides align to TRBD1. The V segment lost 5 bases and the J segment 10 bases; nucleotides outside the gene matches: 8. Germline V lookup: CDR1 MDHEN, CDR2 SYDVKM. The CDR3 has 14 residues. The CDR3: CASSRQGGGSPLHF. The CDR3 nucleotides read TGTGCCAGCAGTCGACAGGGAGGAGGGTCACCCCTCCACTTT.

The V gene is TRBV27, the J gene TRBJ2-3; 13 bases fit TRBD2. The CDR3 contains 19 residues. Trimming cost V 2 bases and J 1 base; bases outside gene matches: 9. Germline CDR1 MNHEY, CDR2 SMNVEV (reference sequence). The CDR3 DNA reads as TGTGCCAGCAGTTTAGGGTCACTAGCGGGGGGGCCGGGCACAGATACGCAGTATTTT. Translation: CASSLGSLAGGPGTDTQYF.

The chain has TRBV27 and TRBJ2-1, with a possible D match to TRBD2 (5 bases). The V end was cut by 5 bases, the J end by 5 bases, with 16 bases between. CDR3 length: 15 amino acids. CDR1 and CDR2 (germline): MNHEY, SMNVEV (reference sequence). The CDR3 DNA reads TGTGCCAGCAGTCTACGTATGGACTTTGACAATGAGCAGTTCTTC. This encodes CASSLRMDFDNEQFF.

V gene TRBV7-8 combines with J gene TRBJ1-1; no clear D gene. V lost 3 bases to trimming and J lost 1 base, with 6 bases between them. The CDR3 covers 13 residues. Germline values: CDR1 SGHVS, CDR2 FQNEAQ. CDR3 DNA: TGTGCCAGCAGCTTTACAGAGAACACTGAAGCTTTCTTT. It codes for CASSFTENTEAFF. The full variable domain, with the rest looked up from reference TRBV7-8 and TRBJ1-1, is GAGVSQSPRYKVAKRGQDVALRCDPISGHVSLFWYQQALGQGPEFLTYFQNEAQLDKSGLPSDRFFAERPEGSVSTLKIQRTQQEDSAVYLCASSFTENTEAFFGQGTRLTVV.

The chain has TRBV15 and TRBJ1-2, with D maybe TRBD1 (6 bases). V was shortened by 2 bases and J by 5 bases, with 12 bases between the two germline ends. The CDR3 loop spans 14 amino acids. The V gene's germline CDR1 is LNHNV and CDR2 YYDKDF (reference sequence). CDR3 DNA: TGTGCCACCAGCAGAACACGGACAGATTATGGCTACACCTTC. Protein: CATSRTRTDYGYTF.

The gene calls are TRBV5-6 and TRBJ2-3; 9 nucleotides line up with TRBD2. Germline loops: CDR1 SGHDT, CDR2 YYEEEE. The CDR3 runs 15 residues. Trimming took 0 bases from V and 6 from J; bases not matched to a gene: 5. In DNA, the CDR3 is TGTGCCAGCAGCTTGGATCAGCGGGGGGCTGATACGCAGTATTTT. Translating gives CASSLDQRGADTQYF.

The V and J genes are TRBV27 and TRBJ2-1; TRBD2 might be the D (7 bases). Germline loops: CDR1 MNHEY, CDR2 SMNVEV (reference sequence). The CDR3 totals 16 residues. Trimming removed 5 bases from V and 7 bases from J, with 21 bases in between. DNA of the CDR3: TGTGCCAGCAGTCCATCTAAGGGGGGGCGTGTGAATGAGCAGTTCTTC. Translated, it gives CASSPSKGGRVNEQFF.

The V call is TRBV6-1, the J call TRBJ1-2, with 7 bases lining up with TRBD1. The CDR3 runs to 18 residues. V lost 1 base and J lost 7; bases outside the gene matches: 18. The germline V gene has CDR1 MNHNS and CDR2 SASEGT. The chain's CDR3 is CASSEGVSTGKLLSGYTF. The CDR3 DNA sequence: TGTGCCAGCAGTGAAGGAGTTTCGACAGGGAAGCTATTAAGTGGCTACACCTTC.

The chain links TRBV5-1 to TRBJ1-4; tentative D call: TRBD1 (5 bases). Germline CDR1 is SGHRS and CDR2 is YFSETQ. The germline V and J ends were trimmed by 2 bases and 5 bases, with 7 bases remaining between them. There are 13 residues in the CDR3. CDR3 DNA: TGCGCCAGCAGCTTCGGGGCCAATGAAAAACTGTTTTTT. As protein: CASSFGANEKLFF.

This chain joins TRBV19 and TRBJ2-6, with D maybe TRBD2 (6 bases). Germline CDR1 reads LNHDA; CDR2 reads SQIVND (reference sequence). V was shortened by 4 bases and J by 2 bases, with 9 bases between the two germline ends. The CDR3 loop spans 15 amino acids. Here the CDR3 reads CASSSGIAGANVLTF. For the CDR3, the DNA is TGTGCCAGTAGTAGCGGGATTGCTGGGGCCAACGTCCTGACTTTC.